One sample yielded the 7 T cell receptor beta chains listed below, sequenced in a study of graft-versus-host responses after intestinal transplantation. For these receptors, no antigen is known. Sequencing used immunoSEQ multiplex PCR; TCRdb keeps in-frame clones, though not all of them. Of about 36,000 clones in the sample, roughly 94% were seen once. The sample consisted of unstimulated CD4+ T cells sorted from spleen or lymph node cells, taken before transplant. The receptors derive from a human donor who was the organ donor for an intestinal transplant.

Only one count was recorded for this clone. This rearrangement joins TRBV4-2 to TRBJ2-3, with 8 positions matching TRBD2. This CDR3 region has 17 residues. With V trimmed by 0 bases and J by 0 bases, 5 bases remained unmatched. CDR1 LGHNA and CDR2 YNFKEQ come from the germline V gene. The DNA for the CDR3 is TGTGCCAGCAGCCAAGATTTTGCGGGGGGAAGCACAGATACGCAGTATTTT. It specifies CASSQDFAGGSTDTQYF.

The chain joins TRBV19 to TRBJ2-1, with 8 bases identical to TRBD1. Germline assignment: CDR1 LNHDA and CDR2 SQIVND (reference sequence). This CDR3 is built from 15 residues. V shed 3 bases, J shed 3 bases, and the junction held 4 bases outside the gene matches. CDR3 sequence reads: CASSMWTGNYNEQFF. DNA for the CDR3: TGTGCCAGTAGTATGTGGACAGGGAACTACAATGAGCAGTTCTTC.

The rearrangement links TRBV9 to TRBJ1-3, with D hard to call. CDR1 is SGDLS, CDR2 YYNGEE, per germline. The CDR3 is 16 residues long. Trimming removed 0 bases from V and 0 bases from J, with 10 bases in between. The CDR3 DNA follows: TGTGCCAGCAGCGTAGACGAAGCCGGCTCTGGAAACACCATATATTTT. Protein sequence: CASSVDEAGSGNTIYF.

V gene TRBV7-2 combines with J gene TRBJ2-3; D may be TRBD2 (6 bases). V was clipped by 4 bases and J by 4 bases, with 9 bases between them. The CDR3 extends over 13 amino acids. Germline assignment: CDR1 SGHTA and CDR2 FQGNSA. CDR3 bases: TGTGCCAGCAGCTCATGGAGGGCAGATACGCAGTATTTT. It is translated as CASSSWRADTQYF.

This clone was recorded only once. The chain links TRBV6-5 to TRBJ1-6, with 7 bases fitting TRBD1. V shed 6 bases, J shed 9 bases, and the junction held 8 bases outside the gene matches. Per germline, CDR1 MNHEY and CDR2 SVGAGI. CDR3 length: 14 residues. CDR3 sequence: CASSHRDRSSPLHF. Here the CDR3 DNA reads TGTGCCAGCAGCCACCGGGACAGAAGTTCACCCCTCCACTTT.

V usage is TRBV9 and J usage is TRBJ2-3; 9 positions match TRBD1. CDR1 is SGDLS, CDR2 YYNGEE, per germline. Trimming took 4 bases from V and 4 from J; bases not matched to a gene: 7. The CDR3 runs 15 residues. This chain's CDR3 is CASSTRQGGADTQYF. The DNA for the CDR3 is TGTGCCAGCAGCACCCGACAGGGGGGCGCAGATACGCAGTATTTT.

V gene TRBV5-1 combines with J gene TRBJ2-2; weak D call: TRBD2 (7 bases). The CDR3 covers 16 residues. V lost 3 bases and J 0 bases, leaving 12 bases between the germline ends. Germline V gene data show CDR1 as SGHRS and CDR2 as YFSETQ. CDR3 region: CASSWRGGSNTGELFF. DNA of the CDR3: TGCGCCAGCAGCTGGAGGGGGGGTTCGAACACCGGGGAGCTGTTTTTT.